The next 5 T cell receptor beta chains were all read from a single sample in a study of blood T cell repertoires in COVID-19 (dated by TCRdb to about 2020). The library was built by means of the immunoSEQ multiplex PCR assay. What TCRdb holds here is the immuneACCESS table cut down to in-frame rearrangements. Part of the clones is not present; checked against another copy, under half of the missing clones reflect an unresolved V gene, and the others are unexplained. For this sample there are fewer than 400,000 clones; about 89% appear just once. The top ten hold 5% to 5.5% of the sample. What was sequenced was PBMCs or T cells enriched from blood (not recorded which). The receptors originated from a man aged 60 to 75 who had recovered from COVID-19.

The chain uses TRBV7-2 and TRBJ2-3, with TRBD1 identical over 7 bases. The CDR3 loop spans 15 amino acids. V shed 1 base, J shed 6 bases, and the junction held 7 bases outside the gene matches. CDR1 and CDR2 from the germline V gene are SGHTA and FQGNSA. The CDR3 protein is CASSLGTGQGDTQYF. In nucleotides, the CDR3 is TGTGCCAGCAGCTTAGGGACAGGCCAGGGGGATACGCAGTATTTT.

This chain links TRBV30 with TRBJ1-1; D is ambiguous. The V gene's germline CDR1 is GTSNPN and CDR2 SVGIG (reference sequence). V lost 5 bases, J lost 10 bases, and 14 bases lay in between. This CDR3 comprises 11 residues. CDR3 in DNA: TGTGCCTGGCTATGGACTAGGCGAGCTTTCTTT. Translation: CAWLWTRRAFF.

This clone was seen a single time. The chain carries TRBV5-4 and TRBJ2-1; 12 bases line up with TRBD2. Germline V CDR1 and CDR2: SGHNT, YYREEE (reference sequence). The V segment lost 4 bases and the J segment 3 bases; nucleotides outside the gene matches: 11. The CDR3 spans 18 residues. The CDR3 reads CASSRPTSGRYIYNEQFF. CDR3 nucleotides: TGTGCCAGCAGCCGACCGACTAGCGGGAGATACATCTACAATGAGCAGTTCTTC.

The chain combines TRBV5-4 with TRBJ2-1; TRBD1 agrees at 9 bases. J lost 6 bases, V lost 2 bases, and 6 bases had no gene match. The length of the CDR3 is 15 residues. The germline V gene has CDR1 SGHNT and CDR2 YYREEE (reference sequence). The CDR3 spells CASSFGQGTLNEQFF. In nucleotides, the CDR3 is TGTGCCAGCAGCTTCGGACAGGGGACCCTCAATGAGCAGTTCTTC.

The chain links TRBV19 to TRBJ1-1; the D is unclear. This CDR3 has 12 residues. Trimming removed 4 bases from V and 7 bases from J, with 10 bases in between. From germline, CDR1 is LNHDA and CDR2 SQIVND (reference sequence). DNA of the CDR3: TGTGCCAGTAGTAATCCCGGTGGTGAAGCTTTCTTT. Protein product: CASSNPGGEAFF.